This T cell receptor (beta chain) was captured by sequencing in a study of T cells in Graves' hyperthyroidism and ophthalmopathy. RNA transcripts gave rise to amplified TCR beta CDR3 regions. The study used the HTBI primer set for a first-round RT-PCR of the TCR CDR3. TCRdb re-called the multiplex PCR reads through MiXCR, storing one row per CDR3 protein. The data hold hundreds of thousands of distinct CDR3 sequences, with about 19% observed a single time. This clonotype was seen ten or more times. V lost 4 bases and J lost 7, with 13 bases in between. CDR1 LGHNA and CDR2 YNFKEQ come from the germline V gene. This CDR3 is 13 amino acids long.

Source material: blood. This sequence was found in a woman aged 50 to 60 with Graves' hyperthyroidism that later progressed to Graves' ophthalmopathy. This rearrangement joins TRBV4-2 to TRBJ1-2, with D hard to call. The CDR3 sequence: CASSPWEQSGYTF. The CDR3 nucleotides read TGTGCCAGCAGCCCCTGGGAACAATCTGGCTACACCTTC.